This is a list of T cell receptor beta chains from one sample in a study of circulating and synovial CD4+ cells in juvenile arthritis. TCRdb's copy holds only in-frame clones and misses some; the assay was immunoSEQ multiplex PCR. The table has 3,800 or so clones, around 82% seen once; the top ten hold 2.5% to 3.5%. Sample: CD4+ T cells from synovial fluid. The receptors originated from a human donor with juvenile idiopathic arthritis. Both conserved end residues are part of each CDR3. Each record gives: J gene, V gene, D gene, clone size, CDR3 protein, CDR3 DNA. A D gene is named only where the DNA matches it firmly. Clone sizes are given selectively: once, few, many, or a class where the clone is expanded.

TRBJ2-7	TRBV19	NA	few	CASSIRRGYEQYF	TGTGCCAGTAGTATCCGCCGAGGGTACGAGCAGTACTTC
TRBJ2-4	TRBV28	TRBD1	NA	CASSGEGAAKNIQYF	TGTGCCAGCAGTGGTGAGGGGGCGGCCAAAAACATTCAGTACTTC
TRBJ2-2	TRBV30	NA	NA	CAWLRQMNTGELFF	TGTGCCTGGTTAAGACAGATGAACACCGGGGAGCTGTTTTTT
TRBJ2-7	TRBV28	NA	NA	CAAQGGAISYEQYF	TGTGCCGCACAGGGGGGGGCTATCTCCTACGAGCAGTACTTC
TRBJ1-2	TRBV15	TRBD1	NA	CATRGQGVMMGGYTF	TGTGCCACCCGCGGGCAGGGGGTGATGATGGGCGGCTACACCTTC
TRBJ2-2	TRBV30	TRBD2	NA	CVWSPPGLAFTGELFF	TGTGTCTGGAGTCCACCGGGACTAGCGTTCACCGGGGAGCTGTTTTTT
TRBJ2-3	TRBV15	TRBD1	NA	CATSRGQGATDTQYF	TGTGCCACCAGCAGAGGACAGGGGGCCACAGATACGCAGTATTTT
TRBJ2-3	TRBV5-1	TRBD2	NA	CASSLMAGAGTDTQYF	TGCGCCAGCAGCTTGATGGCGGGAGCCGGCACAGATACGCAGTATTTT
TRBJ2-7	TRBV5-4	TRBD2	few	CASSPIPSGGAYEQYF	TGTGCCAGCAGCCCTATTCCTAGCGGGGGTGCCTACGAGCAGTACTTC
TRBJ2-7	TRBV4-3	NA	NA	CASSQDLSVPEQYF	TGCGCCAGCAGCCAAGATCTTAGCGTTCCCGAGCAGTACTTC
TRBJ2-4	TRBV29-1	TRBD1	NA	CSVAQGQGKNIQYF	TGCAGCGTTGCCCAGGGACAGGGAAAAAACATTCAGTACTTC
TRBJ2-7	TRBV6-1	NA	NA	CASKTGTKSYEQYF	TGTGCCAGCAAAACCGGGACAAAGTCCTACGAGCAGTACTTC
TRBJ1-2	TRBV7-9	NA	once	CASSLDRTGYGYTF	TGTGCCAGCAGCTTAGACAGGACGGGCTATGGCTACACCTTC
TRBJ1-1	TRBV5-1	TRBD1	NA	CASSQANNPGTGWTEAFF	TGCGCCAGCAGCCAGGCGAACAACCCCGGGACAGGGTGGACTGAAGCTTTCTTT
TRBJ2-3	TRBV7-2	TRBD2	NA	CASSLFVGTSGIDLHF	TGTGCCAGCAGCTTATTCGTCGGTACTAGCGGGATCGATCTTCATTTT
TRBJ2-7	TRBV12-5	TRBD1	NA	CASGLGQGGVVDEQYF	TGTGCTAGTGGTTTGGGACAGGGGGGCGTGGTGGACGAGCAGTACTTC
TRBJ2-5	TRBV18	TRBD1	NA	CASSPLRTGGGETQYF	TGTGCCAGCTCACCGCTCCGGACAGGGGGCGGAGAGACCCAGTACTTC
TRBJ2-1	TRBV9	NA	NA	CASSVEPSWLLEQFF	TGTGCCAGCAGCGTAGAGCCTAGCTGGCTTTTAGAGCAGTTCTTC
TRBJ2-5	TRBV14	TRBD1	NA	CASGAGTGSGAQYF	TGTGCCAGCGGGGCCGGGACAGGGTCCGGGGCCCAGTACTTC
TRBJ2-3	TRBV5-4	TRBD2	NA	CASSQRTSGVTDTQYF	TGTGCCAGCAGCCAGAGGACTAGCGGGGTCACAGATACGCAGTATTTT
TRBJ2-5	TRBV27	TRBD1	NA	CASGLDRGLETQYF	TGTGCCAGCGGGCTGGACAGGGGTCTTGAGACCCAGTACTTC
TRBJ1-4	TRBV4-1	NA	NA	CASSYPGARYVVGEKLFF	TGCGCCAGCAGCTACCCGGGAGCACGATACGTAGTGGGTGAAAAACTGTTTTTT
TRBJ2-7	TRBV2	TRBD1	NA	CASTGQDTYEQYF	TGTGCCAGCACCGGACAGGACACCTACGAGCAGTACTTC
TRBJ1-5	TRBV5-8	NA	NA	CASSPDPRGNQPQHF	TGTGCCAGCAGCCCTGACCCTCGGGGCAATCAGCCCCAGCATTTT
TRBJ2-6	TRBV7-9	TRBD2	few	CASSLEAGGPSGANVLTF	TGTGCCAGCAGCTTAGAAGCGGGGGGACCCTCTGGGGCCAACGTCCTGACTTTC
TRBJ2-7	TRBV25-1	TRBD2	NA	CASSRLAPLAEQYF	TGTGCCAGCAGTCGACTAGCTCCCCTCGCCGAGCAGTACTTC
TRBJ1-1	TRBV2	NA	once	CASRDFSKGTEAFF	TGTGCCAGCAGGGATTTCTCCAAGGGGACTGAAGCTTTCTTT
TRBJ1-4	TRBV30	NA	NA	CAWTRGATNEKLFF	TGTGCCTGGACCAGGGGAGCAACTAATGAAAAACTGTTTTTT
TRBJ1-2	TRBV5-1	NA	once	CASRSGTDYGYTF	TGCGCCAGCAGAAGCGGGACGGACTATGGCTACACCTTC
TRBJ2-5	TRBV15	TRBD2	NA	CATSRTGGQETQYF	TGTGCCACCAGCAGAACGGGGGGGCAAGAGACCCAGTACTTC
TRBJ2-1	TRBV11-3	NA	NA	CASSLRGLSSYNEQFF	TGTGCCAGCAGCTTGAGAGGGTTGAGCTCCTACAATGAGCAGTTCTTC
TRBJ1-2	TRBV10-3	NA	NA	CAISIQEGGGGYTF	TGTGCCATCAGCATACAGGAGGGAGGAGGTGGCTACACCTTC
TRBJ1-2	TRBV6-5	TRBD1	NA	CASRRTGGLDGYTF	TGTGCCAGCAGACGGACAGGCGGTTTGGATGGCTACACCTTC
TRBJ1-3	TRBV10-3	NA	NA	CASEGVRGAPGNTIYF	TGTGCCAGCGAGGGGGTCAGGGGCGCTCCGGGAAACACCATATATTTT
TRBJ1-1	TRBV19	NA	NA	CASSIYFAGGKNTEAFF	TGTGCCAGTAGTATCTACTTCGCGGGAGGGAAGAACACTGAAGCTTTCTTT
TRBJ1-1	TRBV10-1	NA	few	CASSGAAANTEAFF	TGCGCCAGCAGTGGCGCGGCAGCCAACACTGAAGCTTTCTTT
TRBJ1-6	TRBV6-5	NA	NA	CASSYRVDNSPLHF	TGTGCCAGCAGTTACCGGGTAGATAATTCACCCCTCCACTTT
TRBJ2-3	TRBV18	TRBD1	NA	CASSPPNAKRTGGRDTQYF	TGTGCCAGCTCACCACCTAATGCTAAAAGGACAGGGGGACGAGATACGCAGTATTTT
TRBJ2-1	TRBV10-3	NA	NA	CAISGRDSIIHEQFF	TGTGCCATCAGTGGGCGGGACAGTATTATCCATGAGCAGTTCTTC
TRBJ1-6	TRBV10-3	NA	NA	CAITGGKNSPLHF	TGTGCCATCACGGGGGGCAAGAATTCACCCCTCCACTTT
TRBJ1-1	TRBV9	NA	NA	CASSVRTVNTEAFF	TGTGCCAGCAGCGTTCGGACAGTGAACACTGAAGCTTTCTTT
TRBJ2-3	TRBV9	NA	NA	CASSVAETNTDTQYF	TGTGCCAGCAGCGTAGCGGAGACTAACACAGATACGCAGTATTTT
TRBJ2-6	TRBV29-1	NA	once	CSVSTFSGANVLTF	TGCAGCGTTTCTACCTTCTCTGGGGCCAACGTCCTGACTTTC
TRBJ2-3	TRBV7-8	TRBD2	few	CASSLRSSGGEKTDTQYF	TGTGCCAGCAGCTTACGCTCCAGCGGGGGGGAAAAGACAGATACGCAGTATTTT
TRBJ1-1	TRBV28	NA	few	CATIDTEAFF	TGTGCCACAATTGACACTGAAGCTTTCTTT
TRBJ1-4	TRBV30	TRBD1	NA	CAWSVGQGEKLFF	TGTGCCTGGAGTGTGGGACAGGGTGAAAAACTGTTTTTT
TRBJ1-2	TRBV10-3	TRBD1	NA	CAASGGRGYGYTF	TGTGCCGCCTCAGGGGGCAGAGGCTATGGCTACACCTTC
TRBJ1-6	TRBV10-3	TRBD1	NA	CAISESQGAIGLDNSPLHF	TGTGCCATCAGTGAGTCGCAGGGGGCTATCGGTCTTGATAATTCCCCCCTCCACTTT
TRBJ2-7	TRBV5-1	NA	NA	CASSFGISGRQFYEQYF	TGCGCCAGCAGCTTTGGGATTAGTGGAAGACAGTTCTACGAGCAGTACTTC
TRBJ2-2	TRBV9	TRBD2	NA	CASSVGLAGDAGELFF	TGTGCCAGCAGCGTAGGACTAGCGGGAGACGCCGGGGAGCTGTTTTTT
TRBJ1-4	TRBV7-2	TRBD1	NA	CASSKGQLTTNEKLFF	TGTGCCAGCAGCAAGGGACAGCTAACAACTAATGAAAAACTGTTTTTT
TRBJ1-2	TRBV11-2	TRBD1	NA	CASSLDGGQGGYGYTF	TGTGCCAGCAGCTTAGATGGGGGACAGGGGGGATATGGCTACACCTTC
TRBJ2-5	TRBV19	TRBD2	NA	CASSTPSGGTRGTQYF	TGTGCCAGTAGTACACCTAGCGGGGGGACCCGAGGCACCCAGTACTTC
TRBJ1-1	TRBV19	NA	NA	CASSEDSYYTEAFF	TGTGCCAGTAGCGAGGATTCGTACTACACTGAAGCTTTCTTT
TRBJ1-1	TRBV7-2	TRBD1	NA	CASSLGPSGTGLEAFF	TGTGCCAGCAGCTTAGGGCCTTCGGGGACAGGCCTAGAAGCTTTCTTT
TRBJ1-1	TRBV30	TRBD1	NA	CAWSGQGIGLVTFEAFF	TGTGCCTGGAGTGGACAGGGTATAGGGTTAGTAACTTTTGAAGCTTTCTTT
TRBJ2-1	TRBV18	NA	NA	CASSPVEGDTSYNEQFF	TGTGCCAGCTCACCAGTAGAGGGAGACACCTCCTACAATGAGCAGTTCTTC
TRBJ2-2	TRBV6-1	NA	NA	CAKGDSGELFF	TGTGCCAAAGGGGATTCCGGGGAGCTGTTTTTT
TRBJ2-1	TRBV6-1	TRBD2	few	CASSAQRGGNEQFF	TGTGCCAGCAGTGCGCAACGCGGGGGCAATGAGCAGTTCTTC
TRBJ1-1	TRBV4-2	NA	NA	CASSQDIWANTEAFF	TGTGCCAGCAGCCAAGATATTTGGGCCAACACTGAAGCTTTCTTT